The sequence of this T cell receptor (beta chain) was determined in a study of tumor-infiltrating lymphocytes in primary liver carcinoma. Study summary: Enrolled patients were male and female, aged 30 to 69 years. Sample yields of productive TCRbeta reads, ranging from roughly 3.65 to 7.13 million, were similar across tissue types.

Concerning this clonotype itself: Its antigen is not identified. The junction departs from germline at one end; a sequencing error may be responsible.

The CDR3 loop spans 16 amino acids. Germline CDR1 and CDR2: MGHRA and YSYEKL. For each extraction, RNA and DNA were obtained together from around 20-30 mg of unsorted bulk tissue. Making TCR beta cDNA involved around 500 ng total RNA and a constant-region primer. Researchers made the TCR beta libraries by running three nested multiplex PCR rounds with slightly modified ARM-PCR. TRBV1-TRBV30 forward and Cbeta reverse primers drove the first two roughly 11-cycle rounds. Using its own MiXCR run on the multiplex PCR reads, TCRdb lists one record per CDR3 protein. This sample has around 80,000 distinct CDR3 sequences; 65% to 80% occur once, and the top ten carry around 19%. The study, taken as a whole, reports: Pairs comparing tumor with adjacent tissue or blood overlapped less than pairs drawn from tumor regions. Appearing in all five tumor regions was true of only about 8-25% of top clones.

The sample was liver tumor tissue from sampling region 1. As to subset: tumor region T1, superior pole. The source is a man in his forties with primary liver carcinoma and hepatitis B virus infection. J is TRBJ1-5 and V is TRBV4-1; 8 bases align to TRBD1. CDR3 protein: CASNQNTDRVGQPQHF. The CDR3 DNA is TGCGCTAGCAACCAAAACACGGACAGGGTCGGTCAGCCCCAGCATTTT.